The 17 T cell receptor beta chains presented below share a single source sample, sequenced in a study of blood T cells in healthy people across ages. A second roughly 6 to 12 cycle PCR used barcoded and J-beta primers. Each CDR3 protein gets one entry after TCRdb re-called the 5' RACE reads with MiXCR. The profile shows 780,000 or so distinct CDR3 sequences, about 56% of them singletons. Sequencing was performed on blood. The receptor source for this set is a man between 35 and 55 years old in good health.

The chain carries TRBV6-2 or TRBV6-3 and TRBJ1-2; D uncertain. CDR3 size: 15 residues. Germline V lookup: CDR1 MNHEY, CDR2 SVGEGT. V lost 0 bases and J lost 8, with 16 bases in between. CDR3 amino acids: CASSYSNIVRAGYTF. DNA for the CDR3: TGTGCCAGCAGTTACTCGAACATCGTCCGTGCCGGCTACACCTTC.

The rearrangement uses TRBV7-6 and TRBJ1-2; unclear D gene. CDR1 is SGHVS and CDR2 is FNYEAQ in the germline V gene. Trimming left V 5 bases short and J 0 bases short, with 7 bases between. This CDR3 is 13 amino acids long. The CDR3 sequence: CASSQVSNYGYTF. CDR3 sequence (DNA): TGTGCCAGCAGCCAAGTATCTAACTATGGCTACACCTTC.

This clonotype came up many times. The CDR3 protein is CSARFPRASGSTDTQYF. As DNA, the CDR3 is TGCAGTGCTAGATTCCCCCGCGCTAGCGGGAGCACAGATACGCAGTATTTT. V usage is TRBV20-1 and J usage is TRBJ2-3, with TRBD2 matching 8 bases. CDR3 length: 17 residues. The V and J ends lost 2 bases and 0 bases, in that order; junction bases with no gene match: 10. Germline CDR1 and CDR2: DFQATT and SNEGSKA (reference sequence).

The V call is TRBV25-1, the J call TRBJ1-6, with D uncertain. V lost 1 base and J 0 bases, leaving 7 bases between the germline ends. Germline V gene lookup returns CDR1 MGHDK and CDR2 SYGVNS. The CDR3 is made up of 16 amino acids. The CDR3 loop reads CASSEFSGSYNSPLHF. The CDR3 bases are TGTGCCAGCAGTGAATTTTCCGGCTCCTATAATTCACCCCTCCACTTT.

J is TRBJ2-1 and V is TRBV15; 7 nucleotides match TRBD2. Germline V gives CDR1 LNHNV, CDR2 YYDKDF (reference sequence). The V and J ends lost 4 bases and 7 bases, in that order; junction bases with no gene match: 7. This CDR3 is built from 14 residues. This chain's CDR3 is CATSTREGRNEQFF. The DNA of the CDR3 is TGTGCCACCAGCACGAGGGAGGGCCGTAATGAGCAGTTCTTC.

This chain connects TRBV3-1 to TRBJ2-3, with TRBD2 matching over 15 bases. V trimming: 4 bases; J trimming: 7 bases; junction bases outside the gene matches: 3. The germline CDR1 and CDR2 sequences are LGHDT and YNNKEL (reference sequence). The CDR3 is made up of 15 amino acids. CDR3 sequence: CASSPGTSGRYTQYF. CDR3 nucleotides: TGTGCCAGCAGCCCAGGGACTAGCGGGAGGTATACGCAGTATTTT.

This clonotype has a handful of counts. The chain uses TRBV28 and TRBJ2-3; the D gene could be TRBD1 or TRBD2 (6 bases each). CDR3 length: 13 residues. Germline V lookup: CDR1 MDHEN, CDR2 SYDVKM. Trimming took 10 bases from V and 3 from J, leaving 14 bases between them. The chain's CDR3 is CAINGGGTDTQYF. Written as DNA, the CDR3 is TGTGCCATAAACGGGGGCGGGACAGATACGCAGTATTTT.

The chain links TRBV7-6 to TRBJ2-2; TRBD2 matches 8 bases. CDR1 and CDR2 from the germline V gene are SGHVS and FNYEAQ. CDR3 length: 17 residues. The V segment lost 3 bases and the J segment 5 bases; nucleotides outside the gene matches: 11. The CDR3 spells CASSFASLASGTGELFF. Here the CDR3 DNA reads TGTGCCAGCAGCTTTGCGTCCCTGGCTAGCGGGACCGGGGAGCTGTTTTTT.

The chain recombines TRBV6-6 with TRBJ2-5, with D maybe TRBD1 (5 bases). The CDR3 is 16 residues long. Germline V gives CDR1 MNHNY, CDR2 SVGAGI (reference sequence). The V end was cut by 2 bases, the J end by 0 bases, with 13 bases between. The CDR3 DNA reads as TGTGCCAGCAGTTACCACAGGCGGAGAGACCAAGAGACCCAGTACTTC. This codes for CASSYHRRRDQETQYF.

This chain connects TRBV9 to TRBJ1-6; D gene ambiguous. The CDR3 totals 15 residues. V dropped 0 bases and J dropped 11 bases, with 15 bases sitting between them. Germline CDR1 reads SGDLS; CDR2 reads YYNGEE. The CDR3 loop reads CASSVGAVEIPPLHF. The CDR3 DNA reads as TGTGCCAGCAGCGTAGGGGCAGTTGAAATTCCACCCCTCCACTTT.

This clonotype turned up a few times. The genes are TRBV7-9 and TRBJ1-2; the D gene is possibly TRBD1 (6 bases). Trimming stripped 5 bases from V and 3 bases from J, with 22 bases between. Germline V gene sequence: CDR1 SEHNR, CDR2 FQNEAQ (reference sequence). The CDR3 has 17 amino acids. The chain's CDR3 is CASSQLGRTARDYGYTF. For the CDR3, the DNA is TGTGCCAGCAGCCAATTAGGCCGGACAGCCAGAGACTATGGCTACACCTTC.

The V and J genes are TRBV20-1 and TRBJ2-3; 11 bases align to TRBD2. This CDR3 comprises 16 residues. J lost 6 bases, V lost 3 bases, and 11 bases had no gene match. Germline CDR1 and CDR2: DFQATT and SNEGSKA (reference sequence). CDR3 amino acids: CSASFPASGGKDTQYF. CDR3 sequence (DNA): TGCAGTGCTAGTTTTCCGGCTAGCGGGGGGAAGGATACGCAGTATTTT.

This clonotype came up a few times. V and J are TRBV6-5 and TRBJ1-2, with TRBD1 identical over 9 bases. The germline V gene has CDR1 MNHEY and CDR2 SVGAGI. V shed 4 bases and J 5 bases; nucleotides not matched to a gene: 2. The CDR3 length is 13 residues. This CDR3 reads CASSWTGAYGYTF. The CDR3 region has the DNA TGTGCCAGCAGTTGGACAGGGGCTTATGGCTACACCTTC.

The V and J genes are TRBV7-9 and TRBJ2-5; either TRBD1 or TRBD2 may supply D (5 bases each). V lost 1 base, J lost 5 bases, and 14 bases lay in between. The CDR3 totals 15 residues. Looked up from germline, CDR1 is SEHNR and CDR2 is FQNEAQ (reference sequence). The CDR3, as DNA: TGTGCCAGCAGCTTAGAACCGGGACCGAGGGAGACCCAGTACTTC. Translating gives CASSLEPGPRETQYF.

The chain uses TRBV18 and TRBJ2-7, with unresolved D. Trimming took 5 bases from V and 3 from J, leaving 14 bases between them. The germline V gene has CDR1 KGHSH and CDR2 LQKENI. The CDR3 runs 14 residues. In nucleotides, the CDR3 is TGTGCCAGCTCAAGTTCAAACACGATCTACGAGCAGTACTTC. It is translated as CASSSSNTIYEQYF.

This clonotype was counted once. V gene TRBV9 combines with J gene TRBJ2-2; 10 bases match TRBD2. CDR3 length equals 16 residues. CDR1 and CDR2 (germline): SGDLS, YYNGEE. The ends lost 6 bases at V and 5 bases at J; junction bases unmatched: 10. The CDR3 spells CASTWALAGDTGELFF. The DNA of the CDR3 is TGTGCCAGCACATGGGCGCTAGCGGGAGATACCGGGGAGCTGTTTTTT.

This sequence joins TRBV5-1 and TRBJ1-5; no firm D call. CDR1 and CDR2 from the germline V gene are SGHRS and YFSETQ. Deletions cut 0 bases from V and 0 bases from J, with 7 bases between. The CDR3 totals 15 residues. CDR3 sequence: CASSLDPYSNQPQHF. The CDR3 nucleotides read TGCGCCAGCAGCTTGGATCCGTATAGCAATCAGCCCCAGCATTTT.